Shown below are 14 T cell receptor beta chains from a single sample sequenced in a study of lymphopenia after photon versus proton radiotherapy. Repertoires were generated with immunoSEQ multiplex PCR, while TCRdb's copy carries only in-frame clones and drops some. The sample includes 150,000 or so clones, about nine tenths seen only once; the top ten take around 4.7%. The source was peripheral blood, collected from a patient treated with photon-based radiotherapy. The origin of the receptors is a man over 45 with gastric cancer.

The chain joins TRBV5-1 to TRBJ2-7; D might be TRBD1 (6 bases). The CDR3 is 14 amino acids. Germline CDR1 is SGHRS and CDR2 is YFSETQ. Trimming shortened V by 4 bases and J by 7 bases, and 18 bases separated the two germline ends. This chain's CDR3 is CASSLGQSLREQYF. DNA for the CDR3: TGCGCCAGCAGCCTCGGACAGTCTTTAAGAGAGCAGTACTTC.

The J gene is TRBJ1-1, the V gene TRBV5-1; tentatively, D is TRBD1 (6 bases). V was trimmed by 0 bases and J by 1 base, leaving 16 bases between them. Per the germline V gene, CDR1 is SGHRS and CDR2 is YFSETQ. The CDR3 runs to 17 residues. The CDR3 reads CASSLVARQASNTEAFF. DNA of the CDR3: TGCGCCAGCAGCTTGGTTGCTCGACAGGCATCGAACACTGAAGCTTTCTTT.

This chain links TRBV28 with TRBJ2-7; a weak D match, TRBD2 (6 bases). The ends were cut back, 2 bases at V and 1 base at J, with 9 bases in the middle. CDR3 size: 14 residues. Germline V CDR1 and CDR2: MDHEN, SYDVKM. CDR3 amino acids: CASSLAGGSYEQYF. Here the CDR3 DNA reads TGTGCCAGCAGTTTAGCTGGGGGGTCCTACGAGCAGTACTTC.

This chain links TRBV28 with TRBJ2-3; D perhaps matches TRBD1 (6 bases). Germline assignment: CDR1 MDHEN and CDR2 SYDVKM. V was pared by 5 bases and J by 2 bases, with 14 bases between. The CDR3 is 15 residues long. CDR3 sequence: CASSHLTGTTDTQYF. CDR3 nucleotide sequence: TGTGCCAGCAGTCACCTCACAGGGACCACAGATACGCAGTATTTT.

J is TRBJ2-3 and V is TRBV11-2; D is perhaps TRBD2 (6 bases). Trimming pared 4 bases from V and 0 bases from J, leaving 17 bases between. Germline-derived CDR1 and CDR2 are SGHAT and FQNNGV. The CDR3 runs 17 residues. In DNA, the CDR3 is TGTGCCAGCAGCTCCAAACCCCTAGCGCCTAGCACAGATACGCAGTATTTT. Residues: CASSSKPLAPSTDTQYF.

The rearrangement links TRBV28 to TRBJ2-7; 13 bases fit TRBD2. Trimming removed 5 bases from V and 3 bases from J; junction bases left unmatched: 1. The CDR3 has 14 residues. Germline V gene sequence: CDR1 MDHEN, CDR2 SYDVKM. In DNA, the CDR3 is TGTGCCAGCAGTAGACTAGCGGGAGGCTACGAGCAGTACTTC. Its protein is CASSRLAGGYEQYF.

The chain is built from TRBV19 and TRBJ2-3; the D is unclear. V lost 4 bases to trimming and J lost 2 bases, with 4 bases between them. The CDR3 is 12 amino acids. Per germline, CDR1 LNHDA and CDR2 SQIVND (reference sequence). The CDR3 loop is CASSSVTDTQYF. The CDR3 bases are TGTGCCAGTAGTAGTGTCACAGATACGCAGTATTTT.

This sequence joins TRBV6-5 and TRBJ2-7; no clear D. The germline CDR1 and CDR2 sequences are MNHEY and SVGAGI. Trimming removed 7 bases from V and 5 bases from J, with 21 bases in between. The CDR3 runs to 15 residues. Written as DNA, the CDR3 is TGTGCCAGCAAGAGACTCCCGTGGGGTGCCAACGAGCAGTACTTC. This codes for CASKRLPWGANEQYF.

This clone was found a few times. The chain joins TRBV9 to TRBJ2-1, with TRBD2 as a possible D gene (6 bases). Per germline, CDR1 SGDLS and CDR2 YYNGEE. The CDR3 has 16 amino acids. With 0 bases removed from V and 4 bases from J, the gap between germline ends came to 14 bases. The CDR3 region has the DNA TGTGCCAGCAGCGTAGCGGGGCGGGATTATTACAATGAGCAGTTCTTC. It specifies CASSVAGRDYYNEQFF.

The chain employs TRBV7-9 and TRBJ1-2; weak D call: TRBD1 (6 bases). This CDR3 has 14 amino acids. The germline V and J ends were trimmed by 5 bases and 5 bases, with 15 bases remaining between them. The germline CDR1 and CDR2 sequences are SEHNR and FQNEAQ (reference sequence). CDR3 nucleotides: TGTGCCAGCAGCCCCGAAGCGGGGGCTTATGGCTACACCTTC. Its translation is CASSPEAGAYGYTF.

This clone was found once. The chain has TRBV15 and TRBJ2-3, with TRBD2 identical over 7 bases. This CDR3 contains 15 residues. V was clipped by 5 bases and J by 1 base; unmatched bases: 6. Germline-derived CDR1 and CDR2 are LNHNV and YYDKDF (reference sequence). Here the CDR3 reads CATSPPRGGTDTQYF. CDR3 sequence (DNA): TGTGCCACCAGCCCCCCCCGGGGGGGCACAGATACGCAGTATTTT. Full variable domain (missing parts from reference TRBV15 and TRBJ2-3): DAMVIQNPRYQVTQFGKPVTLSCSQTLNHNVMYWYQQKSSQAPKLLFHYYDKDFNNEADTPDNFQSRRPNTSFCFLDIRSPGLGDTAMYLCATSPPRGGTDTQYFGPGTRLTVL.

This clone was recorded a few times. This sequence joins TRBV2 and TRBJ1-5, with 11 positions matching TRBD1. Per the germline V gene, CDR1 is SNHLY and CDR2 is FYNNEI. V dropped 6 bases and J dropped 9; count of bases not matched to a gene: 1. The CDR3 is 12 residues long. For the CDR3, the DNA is TGTGCCAGCAGAGGACAGGGGGCGCCCCAGCATTTT. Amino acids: CASRGQGAPQHF.

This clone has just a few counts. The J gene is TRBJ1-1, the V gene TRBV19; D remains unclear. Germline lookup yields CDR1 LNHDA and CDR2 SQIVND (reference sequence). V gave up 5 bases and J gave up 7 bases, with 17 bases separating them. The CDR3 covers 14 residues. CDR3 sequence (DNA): TGTGCCAGTAGTGTGTTAGCGGGTCGTGGTGAAGCTTTCTTT. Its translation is CASSVLAGRGEAFF.

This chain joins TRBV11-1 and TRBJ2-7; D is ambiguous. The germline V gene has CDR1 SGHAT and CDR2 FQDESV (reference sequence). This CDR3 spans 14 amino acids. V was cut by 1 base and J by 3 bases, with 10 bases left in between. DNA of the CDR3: TGTGCCAGCAGCTTAGTCGGCAGGTTCTACGAGCAGTACTTC. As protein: CASSLVGRFYEQYF.